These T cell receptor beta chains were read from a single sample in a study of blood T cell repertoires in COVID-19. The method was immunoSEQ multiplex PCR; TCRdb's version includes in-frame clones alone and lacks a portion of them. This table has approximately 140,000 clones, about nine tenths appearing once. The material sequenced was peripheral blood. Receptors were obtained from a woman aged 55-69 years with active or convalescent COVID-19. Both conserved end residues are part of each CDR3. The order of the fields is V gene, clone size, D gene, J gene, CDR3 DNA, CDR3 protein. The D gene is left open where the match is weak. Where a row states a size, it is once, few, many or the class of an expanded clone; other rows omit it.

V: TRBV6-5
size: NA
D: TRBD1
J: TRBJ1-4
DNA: TGTGCCACCCTGGGGGCGGGACAGCCTAATGAAAAACTGTTTTTT
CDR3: CATLGAGQPNEKLFF

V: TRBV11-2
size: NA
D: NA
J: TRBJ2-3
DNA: TGTGCCAGCAGCCGGGGACTTGGCACAGATACGCAGTATTTT
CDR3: CASSRGLGTDTQYF

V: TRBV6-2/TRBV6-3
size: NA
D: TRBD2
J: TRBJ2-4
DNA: TGTGCCAGCAGTGCCCGCGGGGGAGCTATAGCCAAAAACATTCAGTACTTC
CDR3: CASSARGGAIAKNIQYF

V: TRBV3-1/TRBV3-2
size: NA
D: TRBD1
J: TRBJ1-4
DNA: TGTGCCAGCAGCCAAGATCGGACAGGGAATGAAAAACTGTTTTTT
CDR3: CASSQDRTGNEKLFF

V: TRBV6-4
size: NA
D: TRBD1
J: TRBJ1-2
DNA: TGTGCCAGCAGGAGGACAGGGGCCTATGGCTACACCTTC
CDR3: CASRRTGAYGYTF

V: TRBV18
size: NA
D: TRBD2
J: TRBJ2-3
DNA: TGTGCCAGCTCACCGGGACTAGCGGGGTTGGAAAACTGGACAGATACGCAGTATTTT
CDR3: CASSPGLAGLENWTDTQYF

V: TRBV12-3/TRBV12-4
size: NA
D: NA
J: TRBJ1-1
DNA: TGTGCCAGCAGTTTGATCCGAGTACGAGCTTTCTTT
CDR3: CASSLIRVRAFF

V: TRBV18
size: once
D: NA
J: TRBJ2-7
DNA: TGTGCCAGCTCACCACCGGGGTCACTAGTCGAGCAGTACTTC
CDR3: CASSPPGSLVEQYF

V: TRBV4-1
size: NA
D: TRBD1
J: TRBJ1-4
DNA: TGCGCCAGCAGCTCAACAGGGGACGGGGAAAAACTGTTTTTT
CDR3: CASSSTGDGEKLFF

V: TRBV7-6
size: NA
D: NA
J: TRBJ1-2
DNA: TGTGCCAGCAGCTCTTACAGGGCGAGCTACACCTTC
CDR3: CASSSYRASYTF

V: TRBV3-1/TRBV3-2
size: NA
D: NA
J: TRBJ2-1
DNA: TGTGCCAGCAGCGTATCAGGGGCTGAGCAGTTCTTC
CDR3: CASSVSGAEQFF

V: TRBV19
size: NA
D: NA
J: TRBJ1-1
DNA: TGTGCCAGTAGTGGCGTAAGGGGGACTGAAGCTTTCTTT
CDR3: CASSGVRGTEAFF

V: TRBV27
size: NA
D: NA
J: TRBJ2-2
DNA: TGTGCCAGCGTTTTAACCCCAGGGCTCGGGGAGCTGTTTTTT
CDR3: CASVLTPGLGELFF

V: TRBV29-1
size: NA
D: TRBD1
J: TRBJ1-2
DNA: TGCAGCGTTGACCAGCGGGACAGGGAGGGTGGCTACACCTTC
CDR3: CSVDQRDREGGYTF

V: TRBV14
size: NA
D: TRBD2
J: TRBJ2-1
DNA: TGTGCCAGCAGCCCTACAGGCGGGGGTTCTATCTTC
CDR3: CASSPTGGGSIF

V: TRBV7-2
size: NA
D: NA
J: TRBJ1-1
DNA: TGTGCCAGCAGCTTACAGGTAAACACTGAAGCTTTCTTT
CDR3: CASSLQVNTEAFF

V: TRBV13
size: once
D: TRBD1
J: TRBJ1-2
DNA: TGTGCCAGCAGCTGGACAGGGGCGCGTAACTATGGCTACACCTTC
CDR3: CASSWTGARNYGYTF

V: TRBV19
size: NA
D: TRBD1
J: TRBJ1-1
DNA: TGTGCCAGTGGAACAGGGGGCTTAAACACTGAAGCTTTCTTT
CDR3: CASGTGGLNTEAFF

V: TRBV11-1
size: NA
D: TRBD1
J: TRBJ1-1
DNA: TGTGCCAGCAGCTTCCTGACAGGGACAATGAACACTGAAGCTTTCTTT
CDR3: CASSFLTGTMNTEAFF

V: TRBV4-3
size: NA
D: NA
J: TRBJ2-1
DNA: TGCGCCAGCAGCCTTGAGGAAACCTACAATGAGCAGTTCTTC
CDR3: CASSLEETYNEQFF

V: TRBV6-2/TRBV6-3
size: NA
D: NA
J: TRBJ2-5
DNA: TGTGCCAGCAGCCCCGGAGCTTGGCAAGAGACCCAGTACTTC
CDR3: CASSPGAWQETQYF

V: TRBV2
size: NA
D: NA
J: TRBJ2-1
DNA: TGTGCCAGCAGTCGTGAGGTTGGCGTGGAGCAGTTCTTC
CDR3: CASSREVGVEQFF

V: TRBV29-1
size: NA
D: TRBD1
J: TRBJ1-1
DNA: TGCAGCGGGGAGGGACAGGGCGGGACTGAAGCTTTCTTT
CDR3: CSGEGQGGTEAFF

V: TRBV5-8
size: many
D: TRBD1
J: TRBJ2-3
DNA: TGTGCCAGCAGCTTGGGAGCCGGGACAGGGAGCACAGATACGCAGTATTTT
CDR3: CASSLGAGTGSTDTQYF

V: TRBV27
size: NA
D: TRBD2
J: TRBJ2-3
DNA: TGTGCCAGCACCCTACTAGCGGGGAGCTTCACTAGCACAGATACGCAGTATTTT
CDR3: CASTLLAGSFTSTDTQYF

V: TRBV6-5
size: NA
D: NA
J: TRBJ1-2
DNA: TGTGCCAGCAGTTTTTGGGGCTCTGGCTACACCTTC
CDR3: CASSFWGSGYTF

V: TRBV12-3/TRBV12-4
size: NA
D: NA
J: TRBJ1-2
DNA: TGTGCCAGCAGTCCGGGACTCCACTATGGCTACACCTTC
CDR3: CASSPGLHYGYTF

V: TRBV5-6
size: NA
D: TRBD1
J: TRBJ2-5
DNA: TGTGCCAGCAGCTTTAATCCGGGACAGGGGGCGGAGACCCAGTACTTC
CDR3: CASSFNPGQGAETQYF

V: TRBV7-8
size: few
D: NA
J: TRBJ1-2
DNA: TGTGCCAGCAGCCTATTCGGAGGCGGAGGGACTAACTATGGCTACACCTTC
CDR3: CASSLFGGGGTNYGYTF

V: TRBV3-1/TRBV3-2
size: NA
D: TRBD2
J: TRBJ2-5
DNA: TGTGCCAGCAGCCTGGGACTAGCGGGGGTCTCAAGGACCCAGTACTTC
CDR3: CASSLGLAGVSRTQYF

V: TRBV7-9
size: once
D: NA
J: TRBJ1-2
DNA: TGTGCCAGCAGCCTGTGGGGGGGGTCCCCCTTGGAGGGCTACACCTTC
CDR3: CASSLWGGSPLEGYTF

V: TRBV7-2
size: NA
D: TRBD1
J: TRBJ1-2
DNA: TGTGCCAGCAGCCCGAAGGACAGGGGAGGAGATGGCTACACCTTC
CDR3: CASSPKDRGGDGYTF

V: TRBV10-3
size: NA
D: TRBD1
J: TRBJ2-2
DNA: TGTGCCATCAGTGAGTCAGATGGGGACAGGGCGAACACCGGGGAGCTGTTTTTT
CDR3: CAISESDGDRANTGELFF

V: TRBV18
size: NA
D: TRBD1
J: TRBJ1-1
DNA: TGTGCCAGCTCACCAGTGTGGACAGGGGGCCCGGACACTGAAGCTTTCTTT
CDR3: CASSPVWTGGPDTEAFF

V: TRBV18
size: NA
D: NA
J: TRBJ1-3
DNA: TGTGCCAGCTCACCACCGGGCGGACTCTCTGGAAACACCATATATTTT
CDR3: CASSPPGGLSGNTIYF

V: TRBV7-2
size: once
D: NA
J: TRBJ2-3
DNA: TGTGCCAGCAGCTTCCGCGGCGCAGATACGCAGTATTTT
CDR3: CASSFRGADTQYF

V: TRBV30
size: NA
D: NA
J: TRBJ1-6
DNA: TGTGCCTGGAGGCACAGGGACTCCTATAATTCACCCCTCCACTTT
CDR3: CAWRHRDSYNSPLHF

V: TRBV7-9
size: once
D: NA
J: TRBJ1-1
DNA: TGTGCCAGCAGCCGAAGGGGGGGCACTGAAGCTTTCTTT
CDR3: CASSRRGGTEAFF

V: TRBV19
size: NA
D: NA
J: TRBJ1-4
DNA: TGTGCCAGTATGAGATTGCCAAATGAAAAACTGTTTTTT
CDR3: CASMRLPNEKLFF

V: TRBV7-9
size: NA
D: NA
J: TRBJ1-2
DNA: TGTGCCAGCAGCTTAGCCGACAGCTATGGCTACACCTTC
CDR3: CASSLADSYGYTF

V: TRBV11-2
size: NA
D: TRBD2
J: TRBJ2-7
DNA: TGTGCCAGCAGCTTAGCCGCGACTAGCGGGGGGCGGAACGAGCAGTACTTC
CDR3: CASSLAATSGGRNEQYF

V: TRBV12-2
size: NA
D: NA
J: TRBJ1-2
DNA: TGTGCAAGTCGCTTAGCCTGGACAGGTCTTTATGGCTACACCTTC
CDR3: CASRLAWTGLYGYTF

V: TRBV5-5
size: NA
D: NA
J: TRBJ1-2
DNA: TGTGCCAGCAGCTTGGAGGCAGGGGTAAATGGCTACACCTTC
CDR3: CASSLEAGVNGYTF

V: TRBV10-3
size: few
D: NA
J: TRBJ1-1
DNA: TGTGCCATCACCCCGGGGGGAAGCACTGAAGCTTTCTTT
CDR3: CAITPGGSTEAFF

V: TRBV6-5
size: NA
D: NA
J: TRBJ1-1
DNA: TGTGCCAGCAGAGGACCCGGACATGCGGGGGCAGCTTTCTTT
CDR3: CASRGPGHAGAAFF

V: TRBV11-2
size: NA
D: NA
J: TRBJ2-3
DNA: TGTGCCAGCAGCCCCGACGGGGTGGGTCTCACAGATACGCAGTATTTT
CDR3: CASSPDGVGLTDTQYF

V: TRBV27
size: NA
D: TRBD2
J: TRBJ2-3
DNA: TGTGCCAGCCGTATCCGGACTAGCGGGGGGGGAGATACGCAGTATTTT
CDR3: CASRIRTSGGGDTQYF

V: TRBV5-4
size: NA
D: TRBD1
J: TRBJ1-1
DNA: TGTGCCAGCAGCTCGACAGGGTCAAACACTGAAGCTTTCTTT
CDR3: CASSSTGSNTEAFF

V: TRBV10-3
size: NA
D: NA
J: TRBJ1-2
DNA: TGTGCCATCAGTGAGTCGGCAGGAACGAACTATGGCTACACCTTC
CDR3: CAISESAGTNYGYTF

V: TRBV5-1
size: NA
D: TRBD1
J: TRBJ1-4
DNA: TGCGCCAGCAGCTTGGAGCCGACAGGGGGAGCTGAAAAACTGTTTTTT
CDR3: CASSLEPTGGAEKLFF

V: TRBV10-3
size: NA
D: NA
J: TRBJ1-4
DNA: TGTGCCGTCCAAGGGGCTACTAATGAAAAACTGTTTTTT
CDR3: CAVQGATNEKLFF

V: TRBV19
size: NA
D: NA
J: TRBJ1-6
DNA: TGTGCCAGTAGTATAGGAAGCCCAGGCGGGAATTCACCCCTCCACTTT
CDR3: CASSIGSPGGNSPLHF

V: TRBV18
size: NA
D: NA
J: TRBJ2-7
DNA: TGTGCCAGCCGTCAGGAGGGGAATTCCTACGAGCAGTACTTC
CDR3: CASRQEGNSYEQYF

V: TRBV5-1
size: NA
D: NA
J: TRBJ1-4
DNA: TGCGCCAGCAGCTTGGGGGCCATTAATGAAAAACTGTTTTTT
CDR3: CASSLGAINEKLFF

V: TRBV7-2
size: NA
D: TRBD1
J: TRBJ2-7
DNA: TGTGCCAGCAGCTTAGCCGGGGGACAGGGGGCCTACGAGCAGTACTTC
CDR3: CASSLAGGQGAYEQYF

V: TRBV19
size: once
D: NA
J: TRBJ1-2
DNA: TGTGCCAGTAGACACGGACAGACACACTACTATGGCTACACCTTC
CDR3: CASRHGQTHYYGYTF

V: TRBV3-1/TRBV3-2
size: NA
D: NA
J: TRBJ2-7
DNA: TGTGCCAGCAGCCAATTAGCCGAGCAGTACTTC
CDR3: CASSQLAEQYF